This TCR beta chain was sequenced in a study of cytomegalovirus exposure and HLA in healthy donors. Whole-study results and caveats: In an earlier analysis, productive rearrangement rates for most beta V segments clustered near 87% or 30%.

Primers for the PCR totalled 60 Vbeta and 13 Jbeta. Using immunoSEQ multiplex PCR, the repertoire was profiled, and TCRdb retains in-frame clones only, with some absent. The sample includes about 140,000 clones, approximately 80% of them seen just once. Notes on this clone: The antigen is unknown.

The sequenced sample consisted of PBMCs. The sequence derives from a man between 35 and 55 years old in good health and CMV-seropositive.

The CDR3 protein is CASSQRQSSYEQYF. DNA for the CDR3: TGCGCCAGCAGCCAGCGACAGAGCTCCTACGAGCAGTACTTC. The rearrangement links TRBV4-1 to TRBJ2-7, with a weak D call TRBD1 (5 bases). V was pared by 3 bases and J by 0 bases, with 9 bases between. The CDR3 sequence is 14 residues long. CDR1 and CDR2 (germline): MGHRA, YSYEKL.